This record looks at one TCR beta chain sequence and its context. This CDR3 region has 14 residues. V was shortened by 3 bases and J by 10 bases, with 15 bases between the two germline ends. CDR1 and CDR2 from the germline V gene are MNHNS and SASEGT. The assay was immunoSEQ multiplex PCR, and TCRdb's table has in-frame clones only and misses some. The sample lists about 42,000 clones; about 85% were seen once. The data derive from a study of T cell changes during pregnancy in multiple sclerosis. The starting material was CD4+ T cells from peripheral blood mononuclear cells, obtained before pregnancy. This chain joins TRBV6-1 and TRBJ1-4, with a possible D match to TRBD1 (5 bases). This clonotype was obtained from a female donor with multiple sclerosis, enrolled in a pregnancy study. CDR3 DNA sequence: TGTGCCAGCAGTGAGGGACTGCGGTTGGGAAAACTGTTTTTT. Protein sequence: CASSEGLRLGKLFF.